This T cell receptor (beta chain) is from a study of post-analysis software for immune sequencing data. The study's findings and limits: With F measure, samples from one preparation batch clustered together strongly.

About this clonotype itself: Its cognate antigen is unknown.

cDNA libraries of TCR beta carried unique molecular identifiers. TCRdb analysed the PCR reads with MiXCR anew, one entry per CDR3 protein. Found here are about 540,000 distinct CDR3 sequences, under 40% of them singletons; the top ten hold 4.5% to 7.5%. The sequence derives from a girl under 18 with multiple sclerosis. Sequenced: blood.

CDR3 coding DNA: TGTGCCAGCAGCCCCCTGGGCAGGGAAAGATATGGCTACACCTTC. Translating it yields CASSPLGRERYGYTF. The chain is built from TRBV11-2 and TRBJ1-2, with a weak D call TRBD1 (5 bases). Germline loops: CDR1 SGHAT, CDR2 FQNNGV. Trimming left V 5 bases short and J 5 bases short, with 18 bases between. The CDR3 spans 15 residues.